A selection of T cell receptor beta chains follows, all from one sample in a study of blood T cell repertoires in COVID-19. Only in-frame clones appear in the TCRdb table, and some are missing; sequencing was by immunoSEQ multiplex PCR. In the table there are roughly 410,000 clones, roughly 90% of which are singletons. Sequencing used peripheral blood. The receptors shown here come from a middle-aged woman with COVID-19, enrolled during active disease. CDR3s include the opening cysteine and the closing phenylalanine or tryptophan. D genes are given only for firm matches. Not all rows give a size; the values are once, few, many and, for expanded clones, a class.

CASSLVRQSNEQFF	TGTGCCAGCAGCTTAGTTCGTCAGTCCAATGAGCAGTTCTTC	.	TRBV11-3	TRBJ2-1	.
CASSFLAGEAGELFF	TGCGCCAGCAGCTTTCTAGCGGGAGAGGCAGGGGAGCTGTTTTTT	.	TRBV5-1	TRBJ2-2	TRBD2
CASSRTVNTEAFF	TGTGCTAGCAGCCGCACAGTGAACACTGAAGCTTTCTTT	.	TRBV7-7	TRBJ1-1	.
CASSFNRNTEAFF	TGTGCCAGCAGCTTTAACAGGAACACTGAAGCTTTCTTT	.	TRBV7-6	TRBJ1-1	.
CSSAGLAGGSSYNEQFF	TGCAGCTCTGCCGGGCTAGCGGGGGGCAGCTCCTACAATGAGCAGTTCTTC	.	TRBV29-1	TRBJ2-1	TRBD2
CASSPTGGKVWTQYF	TGTGCCAGCTCACCCACAGGGGGCAAGGTATGGACGCAGTATTTT	once	TRBV18	TRBJ2-3	TRBD1
CASSSRTGGWDTQYF	TGTGCCAGCAGCTCACGGACAGGGGGTTGGGATACGCAGTATTTT	.	TRBV5-4	TRBJ2-3	TRBD1
CASSAPGLAPLTGELFF	TGTGCCAGCAGTGCACCGGGACTAGCACCGCTCACCGGGGAGCTGTTTTTT	.	TRBV28	TRBJ2-2	TRBD2
CASSPTGSGELFF	TGTGCCAGCAGCCCAACTGGGAGTGGGGAGCTGTTTTTT	.	TRBV6-2/TRBV6-3	TRBJ2-2	.
CASSLLAGDGYTF	TGTGCCAGCAGCTTGTTAGCAGGGGATGGCTACACCTTC	few	TRBV5-5	TRBJ1-2	.
CASSPGAANEKLFF	TGTGCCAGCTCACCGGGGGCGGCTAATGAAAAACTGTTTTTT	.	TRBV18	TRBJ1-4	.
CASSSSSYNEQFF	TGTGCCAGCTCATCCTCCTCCTACAATGAGCAGTTCTTC	once	TRBV18	TRBJ2-1	.
CASSQDFSPHGYTF	TGTGCCAGCAGCCAAGACTTTTCCCCCCATGGCTACACCTTC	.	TRBV3-1/TRBV3-2	TRBJ1-2	.
CASSYAPSGGITMYGYTF	TGTGCCAGCAGTTACGCCCCATCAGGGGGCATTACTATGTATGGCTACACCTTC	.	TRBV7-2	TRBJ1-2	TRBD1
CATSDPGAANTGELFF	TGTGCCACCAGTGATCCAGGGGCCGCGAACACCGGGGAGCTGTTTTTT	.	TRBV24-1	TRBJ2-2	.
CASSNSNEQFF	TGCGCCAGCAGCAACAGCAATGAGCAGTTCTTC	.	TRBV5-1	TRBJ2-1	.
CASSPQGRPAVNTIYF	TGTGCCAGCAGTCCCCAGGGGAGACCAGCGGTGAACACCATATATTTT	.	TRBV28	TRBJ1-3	.
CASSQDQTGYNSPLHF	TGCGCCAGCAGCCAAGACCAGACAGGCTATAATTCACCCCTCCACTTT	.	TRBV4-3	TRBJ1-6	.
CASSPGTGNPNYGYTF	TGCGCCAGCAGCCCCGGGACAGGGAATCCGAACTATGGCTACACCTTC	.	TRBV5-1	TRBJ1-2	TRBD1
CSVERSGTGWETQYF	TGCAGCGTTGAACGCTCCGGGACAGGGTGGGAGACCCAGTACTTC	.	TRBV29-1	TRBJ2-5	TRBD1
CASSITGSGDNEQFF	TGTGCCAGTAGTATTACGGGGTCCGGGGACAATGAGCAGTTCTTC	.	TRBV19	TRBJ2-1	.
CASSLAVTGELFF	TGTGCCAGCAGTTTGGCGGTCACCGGGGAGCTGTTTTTT	.	TRBV6-6	TRBJ2-2	.
CASSPGVGYGYTF	TGTGCCAGCAGCCCAGGGGTGGGTTATGGCTACACCTTC	once	TRBV7-2	TRBJ1-2	.
CSAQVIANQPQHF	TGCAGCGCACAGGTAATAGCAAATCAGCCCCAGCATTTT	.	TRBV29-1	TRBJ1-5	.
CASKGGTSYEQYF	TGTGCCAGTAAAGGGGGAACCTCCTACGAGCAGTACTTC	.	TRBV19	TRBJ2-7	.
CASSLLPGVPLWGYTF	TGTGCCAGCAGCCTACTTCCGGGGGTCCCATTGTGGGGCTACACCTTC	.	TRBV7-2	TRBJ1-2	.
CASTGQEGYGYTF	TGTGCCAGCACAGGACAGGAGGGGTATGGCTACACCTTC	.	TRBV28	TRBJ1-2	TRBD1
CASSLTPDRGQPQHF	TGTGCCAGCAGCCTGACCCCAGACAGGGGACAGCCCCAGCATTTT	.	TRBV4-2	TRBJ1-5	TRBD1
CASSYSKGQFNSPLHF	TGTGCCAGCAGTTACTCGAAGGGACAGTTCAATTCACCCCTCCACTTT	.	TRBV6-5	TRBJ1-6	TRBD1
CASSIKDGLYGYTF	TGTGCCAGTAGTATTAAGGACGGACTCTATGGCTACACCTTC	once	TRBV19	TRBJ1-2	.
CASSLGVNYEQYF	TGTGCCAGCAGTTTGGGCGTAAACTACGAGCAGTACTTC	.	TRBV28	TRBJ2-7	.
CASSFPQGGKDTEAFF	TGTGCCAGCAGCTTTCCCCAAGGGGGTAAGGACACTGAAGCTTTCTTT	.	TRBV5-4	TRBJ1-1	.
CASSPGQPNQPQHF	TGTGCCAGCAGTCCGGGACAGCCCAATCAGCCCCAGCATTTT	.	TRBV11-2	TRBJ1-5	TRBD1
CSVETDNFYGYTF	TGCAGCGTTGAGACAGATAATTTCTATGGCTACACCTTC	.	TRBV29-1	TRBJ1-2	.
CATATVTKLFF	TGTGCCACCGCCACAGTGACAAAACTGTTTTTT	.	TRBV12-3/TRBV12-4	TRBJ1-4	.
CAIQDRESTGELFF	TGTGCCATCCAGGACAGGGAGAGCACCGGGGAGCTGTTTTTT	.	TRBV10-3	TRBJ2-2	TRBD1
CASSLGLSGIYEQYF	TGTGCCAGCAGCTTGGGTCTTAGCGGGATCTACGAGCAGTACTTC	.	TRBV5-5	TRBJ2-7	TRBD2
CASSKPSSSGGAYGEQFF	TGTGCCAGCAGCAAACCCAGTTCGAGCGGGGGGGCCTATGGTGAGCAGTTCTTC	.	TRBV7-2	TRBJ2-1	TRBD2
CASSSTGGYTEAFF	TGTGCCAGTAGCTCCACGGGGGGCTACACTGAAGCTTTCTTT	.	TRBV19	TRBJ1-1	.
CASSLDRGIGANYGYTF	TGTGCCAGCAGTCTCGACAGGGGCATTGGCGCTAACTATGGCTACACCTTC	once	TRBV27	TRBJ1-2	TRBD1
CAWSVGGLYQETQYF	TGTGCCTGGAGTGTAGGCGGCCTTTACCAAGAGACCCAGTACTTC	.	TRBV30	TRBJ2-5	.
CASTLRQGATGANVLTF	TGTGCCAGTACCCTAAGACAGGGGGCCACTGGGGCCAACGTCCTGACTTTC	.	TRBV19	TRBJ2-6	TRBD1
CASSHMPTGTREQYF	TGCGCCAGCAGCCATATGCCCACGGGGACAAGGGAGCAGTACTTC	.	TRBV4-1	TRBJ2-7	.
CASSLVVTGGGQPQHF	TGTGCCAGCAGCTTAGTCGTAACAGGGGGAGGTCAGCCCCAGCATTTT	.	TRBV7-2	TRBJ1-5	TRBD1
CSGATSGTNYGYTF	TGCAGCGGAGCCACATCCGGGACAAACTATGGCTACACCTTC	few	TRBV29-1	TRBJ1-2	.
CASSSRTGGEYGYTF	TGTGCCAGCAGCTCCCGGACAGGGGGTGAATATGGCTACACCTTC	.	TRBV5-5	TRBJ1-2	TRBD1
CASSLAVLLTGEQFF	TGCGCCAGCAGCTTGGCAGTTCTTCTAACCGGGGAGCAGTTCTTC	.	TRBV5-1	TRBJ2-1	.